Below, 5 T cell receptor beta chains from the same sample are listed, as sequenced in a study of cytomegalovirus exposure and HLA in healthy donors. The PCR ran on 60 Vbeta and 13 Jbeta primers. Sequencing was performed with immunoSEQ multiplex PCR; in TCRdb, only in-frame clones are kept and a portion is missing. The sample records 210,000 or so clones, almost 85% being singletons. The specimen sequenced was PBMCs. All receptors come from a woman between 40 and 55 years old in good health and CMV-seronegative.

This clone was picked up a small number of times. V and J are TRBV4-3 and TRBJ2-7, with D possibly TRBD2 on 6 matching bases. The V end was cut by 1 base, the J end by 2 bases, with 15 bases between. Per germline, CDR1 LGHNA and CDR2 YSLEER. The CDR3 sequence is 16 residues long. The CDR3 region has the DNA TGCGCCAGCAGCCAAGTCGGTAGCGGAATAACCTACGAGCAGTACTTC. It specifies CASSQVGSGITYEQYF.

The J gene is TRBJ2-1, the V gene TRBV28; TRBD2 matches 7 bases. V shed 8 bases, J shed 10 bases, and the junction held 11 bases outside the gene matches. This CDR3 contains 13 residues. From germline, CDR1 is MDHEN and CDR2 SYDVKM. The CDR3 DNA sequence: TGTGCCAGCGGGGAGGGGCTAATCAGGGAGCAGTTCTTC. Its protein product is CASGEGLIREQFF.

The J gene is TRBJ2-2, the V gene TRBV4-1, with TRBD2 matching 7 bases. With V trimmed by 0 bases and J by 6 bases, 7 bases remained unmatched. Germline V gene sequence: CDR1 MGHRA, CDR2 YSYEKL. The CDR3 is made up of 16 amino acids. The CDR3 DNA reads TGCGCCAGCAGCCAAGATGTTGCGGGGGTAGCCGGGGAGCTGTTTTTT. This codes for CASSQDVAGVAGELFF.

The chain links TRBV5-1 to TRBJ2-2, with D possibly TRBD1 on 6 matching bases. Trimming took 4 bases from V and 1 from J, leaving 14 bases between them. Germline CDR1 SGHRS, CDR2 YFSETQ. The CDR3 is 16 residues long. The CDR3 sequence: CASSLSSDRNTGELFF. The CDR3 DNA reads TGCGCCAGCAGCCTATCATCGGACAGGAACACCGGGGAGCTGTTTTTT. Full variable domain (outside the CDR3, taken from reference TRBV5-1 and TRBJ2-2): KAGVTQTPRYLIKTRGQQVTLSCSPISGHRSVSWYQQTPGQGLQFLFEYFSETQRNKGNFPGRFSGRQFSNSRSEMNVSTLELGDSALYLCASSLSSDRNTGELFFGEGSRLTVL.

This clone was seen a few times. The rearrangement joins TRBV10-3 to TRBJ1-1, with 9 bases matching TRBD1. Germline trimming cut 6 bases from V and 4 bases from J; bases unmatched to any gene: 12. CDR1 is ENHRY, CDR2 SYGVKD, per germline. CDR3 size: 16 residues. The chain's CDR3 is CAISAPGTGFPTEAFF. In DNA, the CDR3 is TGTGCCATCAGCGCCCCCGGGACAGGGTTTCCCACTGAAGCTTTCTTT.